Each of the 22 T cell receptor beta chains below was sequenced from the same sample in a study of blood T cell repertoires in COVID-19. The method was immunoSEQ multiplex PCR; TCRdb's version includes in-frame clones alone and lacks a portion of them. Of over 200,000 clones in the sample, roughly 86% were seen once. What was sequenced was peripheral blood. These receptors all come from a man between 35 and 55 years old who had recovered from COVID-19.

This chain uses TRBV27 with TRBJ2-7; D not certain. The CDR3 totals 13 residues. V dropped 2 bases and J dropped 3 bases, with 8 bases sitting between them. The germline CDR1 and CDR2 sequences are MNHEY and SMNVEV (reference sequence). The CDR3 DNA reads TGTGCCAGCAGTTTAGGCCCACGCTACGAGCAGTACTTC. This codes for CASSLGPRYEQYF.

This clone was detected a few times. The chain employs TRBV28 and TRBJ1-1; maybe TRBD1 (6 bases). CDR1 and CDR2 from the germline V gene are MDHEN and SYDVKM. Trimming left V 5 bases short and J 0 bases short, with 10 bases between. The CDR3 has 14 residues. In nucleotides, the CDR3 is TGTGCCAGCAGTCCAGGGGCCATGAACACTGAAGCTTTCTTT. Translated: CASSPGAMNTEAFF. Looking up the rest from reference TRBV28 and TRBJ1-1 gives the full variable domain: DVKVTQSSRYLVKRTGEKVFLECVQDMDHENMFWYRQDPGLGLRLIYFSYDVKMKEKGDIPEGYSVSREKKERFSLILESASTNQTSMYLCASSPGAMNTEAFFGQGTRLTVV.

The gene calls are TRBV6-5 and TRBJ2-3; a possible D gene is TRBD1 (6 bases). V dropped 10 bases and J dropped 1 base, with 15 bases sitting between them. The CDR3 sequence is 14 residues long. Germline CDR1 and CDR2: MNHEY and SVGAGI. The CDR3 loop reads CATAVGGGTDTQYF. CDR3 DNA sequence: TGTGCCACCGCCGTAGGGGGAGGCACAGATACGCAGTATTTT.

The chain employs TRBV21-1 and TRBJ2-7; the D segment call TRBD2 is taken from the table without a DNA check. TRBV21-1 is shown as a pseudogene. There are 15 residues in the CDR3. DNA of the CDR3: TGTGCCAGCAGCAATAGACTAGCGGGAGTGGGAGAGCAGTACTTC. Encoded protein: CASSNRLAGVGEQYF.

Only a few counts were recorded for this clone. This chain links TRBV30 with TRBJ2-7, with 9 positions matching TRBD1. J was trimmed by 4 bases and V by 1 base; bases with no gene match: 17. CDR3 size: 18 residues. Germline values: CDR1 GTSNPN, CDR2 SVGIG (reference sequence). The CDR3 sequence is CAWSAGTGHLGILYEQYF. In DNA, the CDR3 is TGTGCCTGGAGTGCCGGGACAGGGCATTTGGGGATTTTATACGAGCAGTACTTC.

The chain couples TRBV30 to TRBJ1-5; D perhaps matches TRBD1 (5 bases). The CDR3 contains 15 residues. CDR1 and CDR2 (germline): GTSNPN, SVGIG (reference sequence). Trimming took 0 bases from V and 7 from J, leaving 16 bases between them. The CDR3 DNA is TGTGCCTGGAGTGTAGGAGGGGCTCTCAGGCAGCCCCAGCATTTT. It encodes CAWSVGGALRQPQHF.

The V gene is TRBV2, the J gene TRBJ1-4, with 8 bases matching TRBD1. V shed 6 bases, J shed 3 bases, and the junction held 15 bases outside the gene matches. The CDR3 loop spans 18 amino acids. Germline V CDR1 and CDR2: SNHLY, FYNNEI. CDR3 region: CASSAQGRGRLANEKLFF. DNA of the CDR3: TGTGCCAGCAGCGCCCAGGGCAGGGGGCGACTTGCTAATGAAAAACTGTTTTTT.

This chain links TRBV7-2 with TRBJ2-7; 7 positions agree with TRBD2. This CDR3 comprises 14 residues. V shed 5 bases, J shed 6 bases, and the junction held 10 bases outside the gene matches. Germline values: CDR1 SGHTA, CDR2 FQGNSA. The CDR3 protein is CASSLGSGNAEQYF. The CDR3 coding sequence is TGTGCCAGCAGCCTAGGGAGCGGGAACGCCGAGCAGTACTTC.

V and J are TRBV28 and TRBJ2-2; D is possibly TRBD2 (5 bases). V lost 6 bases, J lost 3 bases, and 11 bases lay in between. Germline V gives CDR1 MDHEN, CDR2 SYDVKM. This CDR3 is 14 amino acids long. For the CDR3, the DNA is TGTGCCAGCAGGGCGCTGGAGGACACCGGGGAGCTGTTTTTT. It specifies CASRALEDTGELFF.

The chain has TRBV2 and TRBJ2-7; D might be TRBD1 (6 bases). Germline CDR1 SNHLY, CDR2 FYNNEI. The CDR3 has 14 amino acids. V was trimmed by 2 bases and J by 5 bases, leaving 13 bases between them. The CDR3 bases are TGTGCCAGCAGTGAACTCGGCAGGGGACACGAGCAGTACTTC. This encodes CASSELGRGHEQYF. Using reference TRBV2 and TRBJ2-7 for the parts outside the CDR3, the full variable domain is EPEVTQTPSHQVTQMGQEVILRCVPISNHLYFYWYRQILGQKVEFLVSFYNNEISEKSEIFDDQFSVERPDGSNFTLKIRSTKLEDSAMYFCASSELGRGHEQYFGPGTRLTVT.

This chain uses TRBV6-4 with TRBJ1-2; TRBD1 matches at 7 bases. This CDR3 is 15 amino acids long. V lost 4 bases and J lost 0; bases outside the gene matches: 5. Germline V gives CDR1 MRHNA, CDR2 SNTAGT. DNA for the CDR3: TGTGCCAGCAGTGTTCCGGGACAGACTAACTATGGCTACACCTTC. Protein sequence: CASSVPGQTNYGYTF.

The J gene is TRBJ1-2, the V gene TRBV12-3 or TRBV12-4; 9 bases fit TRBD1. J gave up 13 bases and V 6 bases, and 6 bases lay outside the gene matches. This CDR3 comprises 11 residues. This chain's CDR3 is CASRHRGHPTF. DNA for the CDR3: TGTGCCAGCAGACACAGGGGGCATCCCACCTTC.

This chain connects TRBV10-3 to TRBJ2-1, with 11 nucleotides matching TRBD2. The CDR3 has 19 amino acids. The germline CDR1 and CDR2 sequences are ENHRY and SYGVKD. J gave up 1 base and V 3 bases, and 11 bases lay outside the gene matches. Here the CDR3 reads CAISDGIAGGPGSYNEQFF. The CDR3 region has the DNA TGTGCCATCAGTGATGGGATAGCGGGAGGGCCGGGTTCCTACAATGAGCAGTTCTTC.

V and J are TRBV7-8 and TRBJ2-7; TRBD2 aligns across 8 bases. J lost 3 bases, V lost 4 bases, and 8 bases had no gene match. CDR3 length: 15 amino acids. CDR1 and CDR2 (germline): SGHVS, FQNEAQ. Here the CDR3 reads CASSSRTSQFYEQYF. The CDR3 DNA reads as TGTGCCAGCAGCTCCAGGACTAGCCAATTCTACGAGCAGTACTTC.

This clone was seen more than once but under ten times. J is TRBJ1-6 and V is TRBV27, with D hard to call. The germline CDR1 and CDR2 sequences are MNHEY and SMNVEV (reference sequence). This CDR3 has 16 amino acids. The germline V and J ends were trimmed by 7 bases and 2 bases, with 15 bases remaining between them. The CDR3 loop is CASTSGFSPYNSPLHF. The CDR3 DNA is TGTGCCAGCACCTCGGGGTTCTCCCCCTATAATTCACCCCTCCACTTT.

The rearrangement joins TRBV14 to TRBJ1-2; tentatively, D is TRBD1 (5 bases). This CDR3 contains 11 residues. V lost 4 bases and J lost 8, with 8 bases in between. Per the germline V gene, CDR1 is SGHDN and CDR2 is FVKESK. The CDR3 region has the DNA TGTGCCAGCAGCCTAGGGGTCGGCTACACCTTC. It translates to CASSLGVGYTF.

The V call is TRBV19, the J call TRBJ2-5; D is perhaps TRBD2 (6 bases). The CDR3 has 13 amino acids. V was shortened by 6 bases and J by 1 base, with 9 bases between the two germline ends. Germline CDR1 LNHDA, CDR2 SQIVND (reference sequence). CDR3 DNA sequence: TGTGCCAGTAGCAGGACTATCCAAGAGACCCAGTACTTC. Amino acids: CASSRTIQETQYF.

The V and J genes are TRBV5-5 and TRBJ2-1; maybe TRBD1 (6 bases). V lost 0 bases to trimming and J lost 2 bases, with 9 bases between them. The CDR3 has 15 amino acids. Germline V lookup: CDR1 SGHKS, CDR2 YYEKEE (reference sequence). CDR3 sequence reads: CASSLEGGTYNEQFF. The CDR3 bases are TGTGCCAGCAGCTTGGAAGGGGGAACCTACAATGAGCAGTTCTTC.

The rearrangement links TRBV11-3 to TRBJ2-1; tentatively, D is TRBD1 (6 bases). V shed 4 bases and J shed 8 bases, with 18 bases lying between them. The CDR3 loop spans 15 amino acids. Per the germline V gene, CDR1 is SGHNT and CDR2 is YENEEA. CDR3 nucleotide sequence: TGTGCCAGCAGCTCACAGGGTATGACTTCAGATGAGCAGTTCTTC. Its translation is CASSSQGMTSDEQFF.

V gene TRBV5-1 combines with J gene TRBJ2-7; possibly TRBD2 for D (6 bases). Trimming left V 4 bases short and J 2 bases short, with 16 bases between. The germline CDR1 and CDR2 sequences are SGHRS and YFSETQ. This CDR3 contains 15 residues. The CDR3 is CASSTSAGSTYEQYF. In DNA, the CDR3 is TGCGCCAGCAGCACCTCAGCGGGCAGTACCTACGAGCAGTACTTC.

This CDR3 is CASSQVTGNYNEQFF. The CDR3 DNA follows: TGTGCCAGCAGCCAAGTTACCGGGAACTACAATGAGCAGTTCTTC. The genes are TRBV4-2 and TRBJ2-1; possibly TRBD2 for D (5 bases). With 1 base removed from V and 3 bases from J, the gap between germline ends came to 10 bases. Per the germline V gene, CDR1 is LGHNA and CDR2 is YNFKEQ. The CDR3 extends over 15 amino acids.

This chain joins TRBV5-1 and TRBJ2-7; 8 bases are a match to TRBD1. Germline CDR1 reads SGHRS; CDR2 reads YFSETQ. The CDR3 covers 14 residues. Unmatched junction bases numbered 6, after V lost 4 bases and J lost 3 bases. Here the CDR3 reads CASSRTGGNYEQYF. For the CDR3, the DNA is TGCGCCAGCAGCCGCACAGGGGGTAACTACGAGCAGTACTTC.